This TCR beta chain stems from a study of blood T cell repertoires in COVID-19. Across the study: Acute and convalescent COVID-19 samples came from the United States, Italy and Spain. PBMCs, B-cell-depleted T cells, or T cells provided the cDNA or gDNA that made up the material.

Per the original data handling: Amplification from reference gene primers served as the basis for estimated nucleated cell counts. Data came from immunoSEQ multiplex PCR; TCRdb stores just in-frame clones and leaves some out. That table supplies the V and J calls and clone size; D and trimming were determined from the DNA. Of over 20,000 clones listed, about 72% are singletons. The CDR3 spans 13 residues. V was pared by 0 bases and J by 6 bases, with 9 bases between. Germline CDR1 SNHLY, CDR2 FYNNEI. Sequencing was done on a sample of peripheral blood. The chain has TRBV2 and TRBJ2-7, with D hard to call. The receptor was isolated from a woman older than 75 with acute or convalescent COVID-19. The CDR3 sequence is CASSEALWSEQYF. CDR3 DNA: TGTGCCAGCAGTGAAGCGCTCTGGAGCGAGCAGTACTTC.